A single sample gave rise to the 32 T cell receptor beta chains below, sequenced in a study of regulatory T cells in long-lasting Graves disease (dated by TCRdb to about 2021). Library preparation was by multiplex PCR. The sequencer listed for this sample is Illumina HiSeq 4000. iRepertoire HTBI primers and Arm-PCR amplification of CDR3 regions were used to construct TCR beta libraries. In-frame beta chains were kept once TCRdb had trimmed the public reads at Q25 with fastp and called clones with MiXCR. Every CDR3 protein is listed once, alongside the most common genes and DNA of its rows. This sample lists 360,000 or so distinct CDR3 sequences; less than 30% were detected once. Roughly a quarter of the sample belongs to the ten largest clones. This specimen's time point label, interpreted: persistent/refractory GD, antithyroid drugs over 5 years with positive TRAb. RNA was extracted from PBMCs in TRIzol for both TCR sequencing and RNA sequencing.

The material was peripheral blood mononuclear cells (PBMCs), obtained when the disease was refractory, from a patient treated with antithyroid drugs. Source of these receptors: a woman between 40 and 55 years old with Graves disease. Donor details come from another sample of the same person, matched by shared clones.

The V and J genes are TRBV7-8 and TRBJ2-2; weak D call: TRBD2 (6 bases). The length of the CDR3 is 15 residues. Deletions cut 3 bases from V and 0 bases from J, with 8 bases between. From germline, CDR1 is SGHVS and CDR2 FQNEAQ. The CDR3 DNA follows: TGTGCCAGCAGCTTTAAGCGGGCGAACACCGGGGAGCTGTTTTTT. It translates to CASSFKRANTGELFF. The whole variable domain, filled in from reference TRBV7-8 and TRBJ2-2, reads GAGVSQSPRYKVAKRGQDVALRCDPISGHVSLFWYQQALGQGPEFLTYFQNEAQLDKSGLPSDRFFAERPEGSVSTLKIQRTQQEDSAVYLCASSFKRANTGELFFGEGSRLTVL.

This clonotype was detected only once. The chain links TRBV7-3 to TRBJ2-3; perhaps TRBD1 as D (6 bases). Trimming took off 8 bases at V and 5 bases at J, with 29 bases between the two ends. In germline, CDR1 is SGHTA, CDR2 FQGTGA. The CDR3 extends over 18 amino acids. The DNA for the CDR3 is TGTGCCAGCGCCCCTCTAGCTTGGACAGCCCCCTGGGAAGATACGCAGTATTTT. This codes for CASAPLAWTAPWEDTQYF.

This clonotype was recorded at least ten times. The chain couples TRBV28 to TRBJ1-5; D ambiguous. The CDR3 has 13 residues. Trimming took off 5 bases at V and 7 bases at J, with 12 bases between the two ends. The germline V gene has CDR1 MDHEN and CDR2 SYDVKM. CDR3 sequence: CASSPRSGQPQHF. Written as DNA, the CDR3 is TGTGCCAGCAGTCCCCGTTCAGGCCAGCCCCAGCATTTT.

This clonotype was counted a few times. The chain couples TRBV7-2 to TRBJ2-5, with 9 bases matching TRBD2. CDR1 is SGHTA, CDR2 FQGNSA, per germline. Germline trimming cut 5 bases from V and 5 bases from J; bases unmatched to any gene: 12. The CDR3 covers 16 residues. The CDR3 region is CASSKEVLAGWETQYF. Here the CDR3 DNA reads TGTGCCAGCAGCAAAGAGGTCCTAGCGGGGTGGGAGACCCAGTACTTC.

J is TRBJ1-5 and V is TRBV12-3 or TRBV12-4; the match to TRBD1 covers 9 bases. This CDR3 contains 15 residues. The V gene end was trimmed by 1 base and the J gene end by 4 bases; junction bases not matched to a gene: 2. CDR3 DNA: TGTGCCAGCAGTTTAGAAGGGACAGGGAATCAGCCCCAGCATTTT. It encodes CASSLEGTGNQPQHF.

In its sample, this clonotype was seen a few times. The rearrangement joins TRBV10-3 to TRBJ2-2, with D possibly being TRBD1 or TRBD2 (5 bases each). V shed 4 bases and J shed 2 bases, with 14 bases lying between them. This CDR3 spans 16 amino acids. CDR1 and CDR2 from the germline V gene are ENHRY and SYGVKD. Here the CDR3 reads CAISVGDAGNTGELFF. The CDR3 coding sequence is TGTGCCATCAGTGTGGGGGACGCGGGTAACACCGGGGAGCTGTTTTTT.

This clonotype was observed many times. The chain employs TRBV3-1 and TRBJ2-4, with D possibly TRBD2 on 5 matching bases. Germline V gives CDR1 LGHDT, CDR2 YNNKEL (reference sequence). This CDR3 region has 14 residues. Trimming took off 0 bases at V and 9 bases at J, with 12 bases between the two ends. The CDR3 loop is CASSQDTGWGIQYF. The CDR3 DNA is TGTGCCAGCAGCCAAGATACGGGGTGGGGCATTCAGTACTTC.

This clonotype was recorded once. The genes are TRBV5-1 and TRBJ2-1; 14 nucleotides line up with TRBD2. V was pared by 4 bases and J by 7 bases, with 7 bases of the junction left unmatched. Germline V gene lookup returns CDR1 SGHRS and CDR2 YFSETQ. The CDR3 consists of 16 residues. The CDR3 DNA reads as TGCGCCAGCAGCCCTCAGACTAGCGGGAGGGTTAATGAGCAGTTCTTC. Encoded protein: CASSPQTSGRVNEQFF.

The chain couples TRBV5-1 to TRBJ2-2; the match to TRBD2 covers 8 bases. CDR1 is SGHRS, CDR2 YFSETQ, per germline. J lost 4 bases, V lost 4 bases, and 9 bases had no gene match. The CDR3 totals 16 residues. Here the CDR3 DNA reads TGCGCCAGCAGCAAGACCCGGACTAGCCCCACCGGGGAGCTGTTTTTT. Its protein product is CASSKTRTSPTGELFF.

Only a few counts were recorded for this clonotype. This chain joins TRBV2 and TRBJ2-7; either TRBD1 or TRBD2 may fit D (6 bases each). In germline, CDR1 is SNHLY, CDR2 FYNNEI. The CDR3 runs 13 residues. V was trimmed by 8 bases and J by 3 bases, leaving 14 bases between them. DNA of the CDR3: TGTGCCAGCGGCTACAAGGGGGGCTACGAGCAGTACTTC. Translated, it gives CASGYKGGYEQYF. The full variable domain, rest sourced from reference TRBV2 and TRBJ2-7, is EPEVTQTPSHQVTQMGQEVILRCVPISNHLYFYWYRQILGQKVEFLVSFYNNEISEKSEIFDDQFSVERPDGSNFTLKIRSTKLEDSAMYFCASGYKGGYEQYFGPGTRLTVT.

The CDR3 region is CATSDFGARGGAGAYEQYF. DNA of the CDR3: TGTGCCACCAGTGATTTTGGGGCGCGAGGGGGAGCGGGGGCTTACGAGCAGTACTTC. The V call is TRBV24-1, the J call TRBJ2-7, with 8 bases identical to TRBD2. The CDR3 runs 19 residues. Germline CDR1 KGHDR, CDR2 SFDVKD. Unmatched junction bases numbered 17, after V lost 1 base and J lost 4 bases.

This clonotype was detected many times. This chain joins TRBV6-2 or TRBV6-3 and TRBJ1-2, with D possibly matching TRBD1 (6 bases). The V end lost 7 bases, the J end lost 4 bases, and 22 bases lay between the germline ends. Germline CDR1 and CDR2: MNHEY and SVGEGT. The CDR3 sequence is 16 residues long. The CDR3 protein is CASTQRQETPLYGYTF. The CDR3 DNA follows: TGTGCCAGCACTCAGAGACAGGAGACACCCCTCTATGGCTACACCTTC.

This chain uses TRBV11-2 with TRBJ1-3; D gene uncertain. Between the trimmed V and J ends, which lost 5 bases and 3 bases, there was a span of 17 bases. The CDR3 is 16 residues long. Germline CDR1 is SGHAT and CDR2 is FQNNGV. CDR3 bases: TGTGCCAGCAGCGGCCGAAGGTACAGCGATGGAAACACCATATATTTT. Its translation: CASSGRRYSDGNTIYF.

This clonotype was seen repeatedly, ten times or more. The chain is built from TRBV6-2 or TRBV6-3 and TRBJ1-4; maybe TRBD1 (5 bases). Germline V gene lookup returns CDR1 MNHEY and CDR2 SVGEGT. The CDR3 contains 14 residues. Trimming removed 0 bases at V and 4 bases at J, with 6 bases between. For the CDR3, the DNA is TGTGCCAGCAGTTACTCGGGGGATAATGAAAAACTGTTTTTT. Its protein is CASSYSGDNEKLFF.

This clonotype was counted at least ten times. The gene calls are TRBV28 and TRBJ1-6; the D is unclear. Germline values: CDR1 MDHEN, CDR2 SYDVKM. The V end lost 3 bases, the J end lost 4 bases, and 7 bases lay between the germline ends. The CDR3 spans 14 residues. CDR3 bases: TGTGCCAGCAGTTTTTGGCGGTATAATTCACCCCTCCACTTT. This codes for CASSFWRYNSPLHF. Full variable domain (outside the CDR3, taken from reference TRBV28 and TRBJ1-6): DVKVTQSSRYLVKRTGEKVFLECVQDMDHENMFWYRQDPGLGLRLIYFSYDVKMKEKGDIPEGYSVSREKKERFSLILESASTNQTSMYLCASSFWRYNSPLHFGNGTRLTVT.

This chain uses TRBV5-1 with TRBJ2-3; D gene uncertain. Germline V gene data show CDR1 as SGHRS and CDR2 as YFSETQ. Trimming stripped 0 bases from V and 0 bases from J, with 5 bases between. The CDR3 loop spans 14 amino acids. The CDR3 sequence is CASSLAQSTDTQYF. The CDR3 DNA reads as TGCGCCAGCAGCTTGGCGCAGAGCACAGATACGCAGTATTTT. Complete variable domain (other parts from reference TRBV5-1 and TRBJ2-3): KAGVTQTPRYLIKTRGQQVTLSCSPISGHRSVSWYQQTPGQGLQFLFEYFSETQRNKGNFPGRFSGRQFSNSRSEMNVSTLELGDSALYLCASSLAQSTDTQYFGPGTRLTVL.

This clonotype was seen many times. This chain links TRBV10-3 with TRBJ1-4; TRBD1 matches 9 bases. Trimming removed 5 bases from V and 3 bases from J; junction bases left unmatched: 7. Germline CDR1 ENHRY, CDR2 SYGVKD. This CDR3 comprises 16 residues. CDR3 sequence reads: CAISWDRVASNEKLFF. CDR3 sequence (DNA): TGTGCCATCAGTTGGGACAGGGTAGCTTCTAATGAAAAACTGTTTTTT.

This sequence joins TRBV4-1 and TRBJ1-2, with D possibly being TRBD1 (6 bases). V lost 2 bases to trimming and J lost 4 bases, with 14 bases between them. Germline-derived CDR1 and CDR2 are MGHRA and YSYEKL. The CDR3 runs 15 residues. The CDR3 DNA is TGCGCCAGCAGCCAATCAGAGGTCAGGGGCTATGGCTACACCTTC. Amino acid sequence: CASSQSEVRGYGYTF.

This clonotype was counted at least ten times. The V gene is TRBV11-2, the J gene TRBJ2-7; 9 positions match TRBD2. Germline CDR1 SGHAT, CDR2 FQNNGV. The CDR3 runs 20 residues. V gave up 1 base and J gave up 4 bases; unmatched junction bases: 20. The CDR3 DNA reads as TGTGCCAGCAGCTTAGTCTCCGGGCTAGCGGGACCCATGAGGGGGTACGAGCAGTACTTC. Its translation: CASSLVSGLAGPMRGYEQYF. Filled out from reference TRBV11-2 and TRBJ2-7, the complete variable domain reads EAGVAQSPRYKIIEKRQSVAFWCNPISGHATLYWYQQILGQGPKLLIQFQNNGVVDDSQLPKDRFSAERLKGVDSTLKIQPAKLEDSAVYLCASSLVSGLAGPMRGYEQYFGPGTRLTVT.

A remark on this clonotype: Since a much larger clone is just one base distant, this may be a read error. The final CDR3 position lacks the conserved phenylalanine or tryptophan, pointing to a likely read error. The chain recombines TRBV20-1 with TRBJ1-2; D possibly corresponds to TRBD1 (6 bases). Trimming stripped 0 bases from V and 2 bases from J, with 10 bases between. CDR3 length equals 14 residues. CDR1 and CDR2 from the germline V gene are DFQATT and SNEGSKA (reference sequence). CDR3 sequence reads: CSARDGGVNYGYTL. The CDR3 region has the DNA TGCAGTGCTAGAGACGGGGGCGTAAACTATGGCTACACCCTC.

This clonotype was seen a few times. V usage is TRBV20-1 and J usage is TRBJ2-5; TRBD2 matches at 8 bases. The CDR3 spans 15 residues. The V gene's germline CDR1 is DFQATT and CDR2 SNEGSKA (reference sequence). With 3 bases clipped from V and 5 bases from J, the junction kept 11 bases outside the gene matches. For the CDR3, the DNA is TGCAGTGCTAGTTGGGGCGGCGGGAGGAGGGAGACCCAGTACTTC. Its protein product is CSASWGGGRRETQYF.

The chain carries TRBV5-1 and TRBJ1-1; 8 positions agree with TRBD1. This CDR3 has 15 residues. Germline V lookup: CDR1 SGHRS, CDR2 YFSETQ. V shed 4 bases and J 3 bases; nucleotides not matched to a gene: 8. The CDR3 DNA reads TGCGCCAGCAGCCTACGACAGGGGCATTACACTGAAGCTTTCTTT. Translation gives CASSLRQGHYTEAFF.

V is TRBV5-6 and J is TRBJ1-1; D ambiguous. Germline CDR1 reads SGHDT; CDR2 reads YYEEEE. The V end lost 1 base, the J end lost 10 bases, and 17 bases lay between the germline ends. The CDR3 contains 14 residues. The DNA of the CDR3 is TGTGCCAGCAGCTTGTTGTCCTTTTCGTCGGGAGCTTTCTTT. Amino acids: CASSLLSFSSGAFF.

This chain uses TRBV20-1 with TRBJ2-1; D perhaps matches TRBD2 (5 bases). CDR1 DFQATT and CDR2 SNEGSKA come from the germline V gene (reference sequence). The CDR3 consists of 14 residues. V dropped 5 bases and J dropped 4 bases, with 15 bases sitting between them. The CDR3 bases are TGCAGTGCTCCTCCGGAGCGGTATTACAATGAGCAGTTCTTC. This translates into CSAPPERYYNEQFF.

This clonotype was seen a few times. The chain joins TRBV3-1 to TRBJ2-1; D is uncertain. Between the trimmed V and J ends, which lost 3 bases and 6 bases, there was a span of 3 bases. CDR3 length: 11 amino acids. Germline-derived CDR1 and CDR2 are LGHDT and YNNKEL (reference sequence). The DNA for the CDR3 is TGTGCCAGCAGCCAGGCCAATGAGCAGTTCTTC. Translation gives CASSQANEQFF.

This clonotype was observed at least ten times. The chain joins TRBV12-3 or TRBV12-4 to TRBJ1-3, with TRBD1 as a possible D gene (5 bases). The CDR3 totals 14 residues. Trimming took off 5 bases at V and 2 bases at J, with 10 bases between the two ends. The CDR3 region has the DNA TGTGCCAGCAGTAACCAGGGTACTGGAAACACCATATATTTT. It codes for CASSNQGTGNTIYF.

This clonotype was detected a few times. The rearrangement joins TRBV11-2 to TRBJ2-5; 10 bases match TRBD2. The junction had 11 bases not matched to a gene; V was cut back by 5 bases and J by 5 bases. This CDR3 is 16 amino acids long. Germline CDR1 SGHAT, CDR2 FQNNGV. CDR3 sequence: CASSKEREGLGETQYF. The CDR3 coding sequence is TGTGCCAGCAGCAAAGAGCGGGAGGGCCTCGGGGAGACCCAGTACTTC.

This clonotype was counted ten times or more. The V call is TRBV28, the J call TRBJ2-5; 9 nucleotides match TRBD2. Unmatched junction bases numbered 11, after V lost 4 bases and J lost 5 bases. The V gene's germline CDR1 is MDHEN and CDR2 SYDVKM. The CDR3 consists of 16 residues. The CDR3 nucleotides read TGTGCCAGCAGTTACGCCCGCGGGAGGGAACCCGAGACCCAGTACTTC. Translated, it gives CASSYARGREPETQYF.

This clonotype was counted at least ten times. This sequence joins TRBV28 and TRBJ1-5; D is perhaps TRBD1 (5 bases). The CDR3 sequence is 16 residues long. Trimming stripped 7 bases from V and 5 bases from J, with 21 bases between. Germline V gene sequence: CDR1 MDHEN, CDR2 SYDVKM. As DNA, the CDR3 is TGTGCCAGCACTTACTACAAGGGACTTAATGATCAGCCCCAGCATTTT. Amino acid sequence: CASTYYKGLNDQPQHF. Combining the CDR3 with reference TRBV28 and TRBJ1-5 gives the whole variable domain DVKVTQSSRYLVKRTGEKVFLECVQDMDHENMFWYRQDPGLGLRLIYFSYDVKMKEKGDIPEGYSVSREKKERFSLILESASTNQTSMYLCASTYYKGLNDQPQHFGDGTRLSIL.

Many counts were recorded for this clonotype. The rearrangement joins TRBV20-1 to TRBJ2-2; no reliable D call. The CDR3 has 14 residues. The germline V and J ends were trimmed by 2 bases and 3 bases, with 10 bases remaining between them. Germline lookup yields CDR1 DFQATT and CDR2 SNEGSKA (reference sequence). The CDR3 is CSARSPWDTGELFF. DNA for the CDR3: TGCAGTGCTAGATCCCCCTGGGACACCGGGGAGCTGTTTTTT.

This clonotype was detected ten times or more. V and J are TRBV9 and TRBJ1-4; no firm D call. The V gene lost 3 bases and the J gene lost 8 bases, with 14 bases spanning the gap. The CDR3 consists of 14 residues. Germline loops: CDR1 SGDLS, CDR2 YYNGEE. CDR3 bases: TGTGCCAGCAGCGGGCAGTCGGACGTCGAAAAACTGTTTTTT. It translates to CASSGQSDVEKLFF.

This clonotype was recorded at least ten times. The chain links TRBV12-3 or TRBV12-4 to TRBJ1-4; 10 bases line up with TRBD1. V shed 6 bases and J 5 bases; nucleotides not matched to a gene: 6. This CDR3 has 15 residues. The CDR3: CASSFQTGGNEKLFF. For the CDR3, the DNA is TGTGCCAGCAGCTTCCAGACAGGGGGCAATGAAAAACTGTTTTTT.